Listed here are 8 T cell receptor beta chains from one sample, sequenced in a study of siplizumab effects on memory and regulatory T cells. Sequenced by immunoSEQ multiplex PCR; TCRdb stores in-frame clones only, minus some. The sample shows 85,000 to 130,000 clones, over 90% of them seen only once. The sequencing sample was made of Tregs sorted from blood. All receptors come from a human donor in good health.

There are a few counts of this clone. This sequence joins TRBV4-1 and TRBJ1-1; TRBD1 matches at 7 bases. This CDR3 has 18 residues. The germline gives CDR1 MGHRA, CDR2 YSYEKL. With 4 bases clipped from V and 1 base from J, the junction kept 15 bases outside the gene matches. CDR3 bases: TGCGCCAGCAGCCCCCGGGACAGAAGGGGATCGGCGAACACTGAAGCTTTCTTT. Protein product: CASSPRDRRGSANTEAFF.

This clone has a single count. The chain carries TRBV5-1 and TRBJ2-3; D is possibly TRBD2 (5 bases). The CDR3 has 12 residues. V was cut by 5 bases and J by 6 bases, with 10 bases left in between. Germline values: CDR1 SGHRS, CDR2 YFSETQ. The DNA of the CDR3 is TGCGCCAGCAGTAGTGAGGGTGATACGCAGTATTTT. Protein: CASSSEGDTQYF.

The CDR3 sequence: CASSSSIGQGRWEAFF. CDR3 DNA sequence: TGTGCCAGCAGCTCATCCATCGGACAGGGAAGATGGGAAGCTTTCTTT. This chain joins TRBV11-2 and TRBJ1-1, with 8 bases that match TRBD1. V shed 4 bases and J 8 bases; nucleotides not matched to a gene: 15. This CDR3 contains 16 residues. Looked up from germline, CDR1 is SGHAT and CDR2 is FQNNGV.

J is TRBJ2-2 and V is TRBV5-8; maybe TRBD2 (7 bases). Deletions cut 5 bases from V and 4 bases from J, with 12 bases between. CDR3 length equals 14 residues. Per germline, CDR1 SGHTS and CDR2 YDEGEE. CDR3 protein: CASRSGGFTGELFF. As DNA, the CDR3 is TGTGCCAGCAGATCGGGGGGCTTCACCGGGGAGCTGTTTTTT.

This chain uses TRBV7-2 with TRBJ2-7, with D perhaps matching TRBD1 (5 bases). Germline assignment: CDR1 SGHTA and CDR2 FQGNSA. CDR3 size: 14 residues. Trimming removed 2 bases from V and 4 bases from J, with 12 bases in between. The CDR3 sequence is CASSLQDSFYEQYF. CDR3 bases: TGTGCCAGCAGCTTACAAGACAGCTTTTACGAGCAGTACTTC.

This chain uses TRBV12-5 with TRBJ1-1; weak D call: TRBD1 (5 bases). V was clipped by 2 bases and J by 0 bases, with 7 bases between them. Germline values: CDR1 LGHNT, CDR2 FRNRAP. The length of the CDR3 is 14 residues. The CDR3 region has the DNA TGTGCTAGTGGTTTGTCCAGGGTGAACACTGAAGCTTTCTTT. Protein: CASGLSRVNTEAFF.

The rearrangement uses TRBV2 and TRBJ1-2, with 9 bases matching TRBD1. CDR1 and CDR2 from the germline V gene are SNHLY and FYNNEI. V shed 6 bases and J 9 bases; nucleotides not matched to a gene: 14. The CDR3 is made up of 15 amino acids. The CDR3, as DNA: TGTGCCAGCAGGGCCGGCCAGGGACAGGGTTCCAGCTACACCTTC. Protein sequence: CASRAGQGQGSSYTF.

This clone was seen a single time. V is TRBV5-5 and J is TRBJ1-1, with TRBD1 as a possible D gene (5 bases). V gave up 2 bases and J gave up 3 bases, with 11 bases separating them. The germline CDR1 and CDR2 sequences are SGHKS and YYEKEE (reference sequence). This CDR3 contains 14 residues. The CDR3 bases are TGTGCCAGCAGCTTCGCAGGGTATCACACTGAAGCTTTCTTT. Translation: CASSFAGYHTEAFF.